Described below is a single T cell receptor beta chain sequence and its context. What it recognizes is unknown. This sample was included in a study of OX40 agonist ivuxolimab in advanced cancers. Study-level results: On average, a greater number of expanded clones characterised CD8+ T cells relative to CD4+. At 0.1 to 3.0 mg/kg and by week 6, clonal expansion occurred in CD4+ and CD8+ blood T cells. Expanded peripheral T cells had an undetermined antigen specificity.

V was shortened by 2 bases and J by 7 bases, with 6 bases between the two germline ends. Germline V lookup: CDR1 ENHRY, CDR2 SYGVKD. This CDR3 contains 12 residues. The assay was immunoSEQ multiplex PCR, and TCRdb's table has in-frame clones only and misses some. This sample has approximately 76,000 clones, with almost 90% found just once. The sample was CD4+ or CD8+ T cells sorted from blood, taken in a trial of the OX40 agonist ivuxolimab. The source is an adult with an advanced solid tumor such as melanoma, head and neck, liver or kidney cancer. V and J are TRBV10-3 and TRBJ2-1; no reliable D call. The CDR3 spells CAISEGLNEQFF. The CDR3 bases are TGTGCCATCAGTGAGGGGCTTAATGAGCAGTTCTTC.